The 18 T cell receptor beta chains below come from one sample, sequenced in a study of Graves' ophthalmopathy and Graves' hyperthyroidism. RNA transcripts served as template for amplifying TCR beta CDR3 sequences. First-round RT-PCR with HTBI primers preceded a second-round multiplex PCR. TCRdb reprocessed the multiplex PCR reads via MiXCR and lists one record per CDR3 protein. The profile shows about 550,000 distinct CDR3 sequences, under 45% of them singletons. Sample: peripheral blood or thyroid tissue (not recorded which). The receptors stem from an adult man with Graves' hyperthyroidism.

This clonotype was observed many times. This chain connects TRBV20-1 to TRBJ1-6; D not certain. The ends were cut back, 0 bases at V and 5 bases at J, with 14 bases in the middle. The CDR3 is made up of 16 amino acids. The germline CDR1 and CDR2 sequences are DFQATT and SNEGSKA (reference sequence). CDR3: CSARDLLGPNNSPLHF. CDR3 sequence (DNA): TGCAGTGCTAGAGATCTATTGGGCCCGAATAATTCACCCCTCCACTTT.

The V gene is TRBV2, the J gene TRBJ2-2; D gene unclear. CDR1 and CDR2 (germline): SNHLY, FYNNEI. V lost 6 bases, J lost 7 bases, and 12 bases lay in between. The CDR3 sequence is 13 residues long. DNA for the CDR3: TGTGCCAGCAGCGGACGGTGGGGCGGGGAGCTGTTTTTT. As protein: CASSGRWGGELFF.

J is TRBJ2-1 and V is TRBV10-3, with 12 bases aligning to TRBD2. Losses at the gene ends were 2 bases for V and 8 bases for J; bases not matched to a gene: 10. Germline V gene sequence: CDR1 ENHRY, CDR2 SYGVKD. This CDR3 comprises 17 residues. CDR3 amino acids: CAISETPLAGGFHEQFF. The CDR3, as DNA: TGTGCCATCAGTGAGACCCCACTAGCGGGAGGTTTCCATGAGCAGTTCTTC.

This chain joins TRBV2 and TRBJ2-5; D perhaps matches TRBD1 (6 bases). CDR1 is SNHLY and CDR2 is FYNNEI in the germline V gene. CDR3 length: 14 amino acids. V dropped 8 bases and J dropped 5 bases, with 18 bases sitting between them. In DNA form, the CDR3 reads TGTGCCAGCTCTCTCGGGGCAGGGGACGAGACCCAGTACTTC. Translating it yields CASSLGAGDETQYF.

V and J are TRBV7-8 and TRBJ2-6; weak D call: TRBD2 (5 bases). The germline V and J ends were trimmed by 3 bases and 2 bases, with 8 bases remaining between them. The CDR3 is 15 amino acids. Germline V gene sequence: CDR1 SGHVS, CDR2 FQNEAQ. The CDR3 coding sequence is TGTGCCAGCAGCTTTGAGGGAGCTGGGGCCAACGTCCTGACTTTC. Its translation is CASSFEGAGANVLTF.

There are many counts of this clonotype. The chain uses TRBV2 and TRBJ2-7, with D maybe TRBD1 (6 bases). Trimming stripped 5 bases from V and 4 bases from J, with 15 bases between. Germline CDR1 and CDR2: SNHLY and FYNNEI. This CDR3 is built from 14 residues. CDR3 region: CASSPRQALYEQYF. The CDR3 DNA reads TGTGCCAGCAGTCCTCGACAGGCCCTATACGAGCAGTACTTC.

This clonotype was seen at least ten times. The V and J genes are TRBV5-4 and TRBJ1-2, with 9 bases matching TRBD1. The CDR3 runs 15 residues. Per germline, CDR1 SGHNT and CDR2 YYREEE (reference sequence). V shed 4 bases and J 0 bases; nucleotides not matched to a gene: 4. The chain's CDR3 is CASSGTGFANYGYTF. CDR3 nucleotide sequence: TGTGCCAGCAGCGGGACAGGGTTCGCTAACTATGGCTACACCTTC.

This clonotype was observed many times. The chain links TRBV7-9 to TRBJ1-5; possible D gene TRBD1, 5 bases. V lost 1 base, J lost 0 bases, and 7 bases lay in between. CDR3 size: 15 residues. CDR1 and CDR2 (germline): SEHNR, FQNEAQ (reference sequence). The CDR3 region is CASSLGQYSNQPQHF. CDR3 in DNA: TGTGCCAGCAGCTTAGGACAGTATAGCAATCAGCCCCAGCATTTT. Full variable domain (missing parts from reference TRBV7-9 and TRBJ1-5): DTGVSQNPRHKITKRGQNVTFRCDPISEHNRLYWYRQTLGQGPEFLTYFQNEAQLEKSRLLSDRFSAERPKGSFSTLEIQRTEQGDSAMYLCASSLGQYSNQPQHFGDGTRLSIL.

This clonotype was seen repeatedly, ten times or more. The V gene is TRBV2, the J gene TRBJ2-7; D is possibly TRBD2 (5 bases). This CDR3 is built from 13 residues. Germline-derived CDR1 and CDR2 are SNHLY and FYNNEI. Trimming stripped 6 bases from V and 2 bases from J, with 11 bases between. The CDR3 loop reads CASRRTGTYEQYF. CDR3 nucleotide sequence: TGTGCCAGCAGACGGACTGGCACCTACGAGCAGTACTTC.

The table lists this clonotype with many counts. This rearrangement joins TRBV5-1 to TRBJ1-3; 8 nucleotides line up with TRBD1. CDR1 is SGHRS, CDR2 YFSETQ, per germline. V dropped 4 bases and J dropped 8; count of bases not matched to a gene: 11. The CDR3 consists of 15 residues. The CDR3 coding sequence is TGCGCCAGCAGCCCGGGACAGGCCGGAAGGGACACCATATATTTT. Translating it yields CASSPGQAGRDTIYF. Combining the CDR3 with reference TRBV5-1 and TRBJ1-3 gives the whole variable domain KAGVTQTPRYLIKTRGQQVTLSCSPISGHRSVSWYQQTPGQGLQFLFEYFSETQRNKGNFPGRFSGRQFSNSRSEMNVSTLELGDSALYLCASSPGQAGRDTIYFGEGSWLTVV.

This clonotype was observed many times. The genes are TRBV5-1 and TRBJ1-4; no reliable D call. CDR1 and CDR2 from the germline V gene are SGHRS and YFSETQ. V lost 0 bases to trimming and J lost 6 bases, with 9 bases between them. This CDR3 is 14 amino acids long. The CDR3 sequence is CASSLGQEDEKLFF. The CDR3 nucleotides read TGCGCCAGCAGCTTGGGGCAGGAGGATGAAAAACTGTTTTTT.

Many counts were recorded for this clonotype. The chain joins TRBV7-9 to TRBJ1-1; the D gene is possibly TRBD1 (5 bases). Trimming shortened V by 3 bases and J by 3 bases, and 20 bases separated the two germline ends. Germline V gene data show CDR1 as SEHNR and CDR2 as FQNEAQ (reference sequence). CDR3 length: 17 residues. CDR3 in amino acids: CASSLAGEGRLYTEAFF. The CDR3 nucleotides are TGTGCCAGCAGCTTGGCCGGGGAGGGGAGGTTATACACTGAAGCTTTCTTT.

As for this clonotype: This CDR3 fails to terminate in the conserved phenylalanine or tryptophan, so it likely reflects a read error. V gene TRBV10-1 combines with J gene TRBJ2-7; D gene ambiguous. The germline gives CDR1 WNHNN, CDR2 SYGVQD (reference sequence). There are 13 residues in the CDR3. Deletions cut 2 bases from V and 2 bases from J, with 7 bases between. The DNA for the CDR3 is TGCGCCAGCAGTGAGGGGCGCCCCTACGAGCAGTACCTC. Translation gives CASSEGRPYEQYL.

The chain employs TRBV29-1 and TRBJ1-2; 7 nucleotides line up with TRBD1. The germline CDR1 and CDR2 sequences are SQVTM and ANQGSEA. V trimming: 8 bases; J trimming: 8 bases; junction bases outside the gene matches: 8. This CDR3 is built from 11 residues. CDR3 protein: CSQDRLDGYTF. The CDR3 DNA reads as TGCAGCCAGGACAGGCTTGACGGCTACACCTTC. Full variable domain (rest looked up from reference TRBV29-1 and TRBJ1-2): SAVISQKPSRDICQRGTSLTIQCQVDSQVTMMFWYRQQPGQSLTLIATANQGSEATYESGFVIDKFPISRPNLTFSTLTVSNMSPEDSSIYLCSQDRLDGYTFGSGTRLTVV.

The table lists this clonotype with many counts. J is TRBJ1-6 and V is TRBV10-3; TRBD1 matches at 11 bases. V lost 0 bases and J lost 12; bases outside the gene matches: 7. From germline, CDR1 is ENHRY and CDR2 SYGVKD. The CDR3 sequence is 16 residues long. The CDR3 nucleotides are TGTGCCATCAGTGAGTCCCGGACAGGGGGCAGTTTACCCCTCCACTTT. This sequence encodes CAISESRTGGSLPLHF.

This clonotype was seen a handful of times. The chain combines TRBV2 with TRBJ2-2; 7 bases line up with TRBD2. Germline loops: CDR1 SNHLY, CDR2 FYNNEI. This CDR3 spans 16 amino acids. Trimming cost V 0 bases and J 4 bases; bases outside gene matches: 5. In DNA, the CDR3 is TGTGCCAGCAGTGAAGCGGGAGGGCTTGGCACCGGGGAGCTGTTTTTT. Protein: CASSEAGGLGTGELFF.

The sample holds one count of this clonotype. This chain links TRBV7-2 with TRBJ2-2; 13 nucleotides match TRBD2. The germline V gene has CDR1 SGHTA and CDR2 FQGNSA. The CDR3 length is 15 residues. V lost 5 bases to trimming and J lost 9 bases; unmatched junction nucleotides: 6. CDR3 residues: CASSAWTSGSWELFF. In nucleotides, the CDR3 is TGTGCCAGCAGCGCTTGGACTAGCGGGAGCTGGGAGCTGTTTTTT.

This clonotype was seen repeatedly, ten times or more. The chain has TRBV2 and TRBJ1-5, with D perhaps TRBD1 (6 bases). The CDR3 runs 16 residues. From germline, CDR1 is SNHLY and CDR2 FYNNEI. V was pared by 4 bases and J by 2 bases, with 15 bases between. The CDR3 protein is CASSVSGARGNQPQHF. For the CDR3, the DNA is TGTGCCAGCAGTGTTTCGGGGGCTCGGGGCAATCAGCCCCAGCATTTT.